A single sample is the source of the 30 T cell receptor beta chains below, sequenced in a study of cytomegalovirus exposure and HLA in healthy donors. The method was immunoSEQ multiplex PCR; TCRdb's version includes in-frame clones alone and lacks a portion of them. The top ten hold roughly 0.99% of the sample, which has over 250,000 clones, 80% to 90% seen once. Material: PBMCs. The receptors come from a woman aged 18-30 years in good health and CMV-seronegative.

CDR3 in amino acids: CASSPDQDRLKYYGYTF. DNA for the CDR3: TGTGCCAGCAGTCCCGATCAAGACAGATTAAAATATTATGGCTACACCTTC. The chain couples TRBV7-9 to TRBJ1-2, with D perhaps TRBD1 (5 bases). The CDR3 sequence is 17 residues long. Germline CDR1 and CDR2: SEHNR and FQNEAQ (reference sequence). Deletions cut 6 bases from V and 5 bases from J, with 25 bases between.

The genes are TRBV30 and TRBJ1-4, with 8 bases that match TRBD1. Losses at the gene ends were 2 bases for V and 8 bases for J; bases not matched to a gene: 7. The CDR3 runs 14 residues. Germline CDR1 is GTSNPN and CDR2 is SVGIG (reference sequence). This CDR3 is CAWSTGQGSEKLFF. CDR3 nucleotide sequence: TGTGCCTGGAGTACAGGACAGGGAAGCGAAAAACTGTTTTTT.

This rearrangement joins TRBV4-1 to TRBJ1-5, with D possibly matching TRBD1 (5 bases). Germline V gene data show CDR1 as MGHRA and CDR2 as YSYEKL. V was shortened by 4 bases and J by 0 bases, with 10 bases between the two germline ends. The CDR3 runs 15 residues. The CDR3 loop reads CASSLTEHSNQPQHF. Here the CDR3 DNA reads TGCGCCAGCAGCCTGACAGAACATAGCAATCAGCCCCAGCATTTT.

The chain combines TRBV19 with TRBJ1-1, with D possibly TRBD1 on 5 matching bases. The CDR3 is 14 residues long. The ends were cut back, 3 bases at V and 5 bases at J, with 13 bases in the middle. Germline V lookup: CDR1 LNHDA, CDR2 SQIVND (reference sequence). The CDR3 DNA reads TGTGCCAGTAGTATTTATCAGGGTGGGACTGAAGCTTTCTTT. It yields the protein CASSIYQGGTEAFF.

In DNA, the CDR3 is TGTGCCAGCAGCTTAGATGGGACAGGGGACTACTACGAGCAGTACTTC. Its protein product is CASSLDGTGDYYEQYF. The rearrangement links TRBV7-2 to TRBJ2-7, with 10 bases fitting TRBD1. Trimming at V came to 1 base and at J to 3 bases, leaving 6 bases not matched to a gene. The CDR3 has 16 amino acids. Germline V gene data show CDR1 as SGHTA and CDR2 as FQGNSA.

The V call is TRBV7-9, the J call TRBJ1-2, with D possibly TRBD1 on 6 matching bases. Trimming took 2 bases from V and 6 from J, leaving 16 bases between them. The germline V gene encodes CDR1 SEHNR and CDR2 FQNEAQ (reference sequence). The CDR3 spans 15 residues. CDR3 DNA sequence: TGTGCCAGCAGCTTATCGACAGGCCTTTCTGATGGCTACACCTTC. Translation: CASSLSTGLSDGYTF.

The chain carries TRBV11-3 and TRBJ1-2; D might be TRBD1 (6 bases). V was pared by 5 bases and J by 1 base, with 20 bases between. The CDR3 is made up of 17 amino acids. Germline assignment: CDR1 SGHNT and CDR2 YENEEA. For the CDR3, the DNA is TGTGCCAGCAGCCCAGTCCGGGACACCCCCATTAACTATGGCTACACCTTC. Translation: CASSPVRDTPINYGYTF.

This rearrangement joins TRBV5-1 to TRBJ2-7; D is ambiguous. There are 13 residues in the CDR3. Trimming took off 0 bases at V and 3 bases at J, with 7 bases between the two ends. From germline, CDR1 is SGHRS and CDR2 YFSETQ. Here the CDR3 reads CASSLGPDYEQYF. The CDR3 nucleotides are TGCGCCAGCAGCTTGGGCCCAGACTACGAGCAGTACTTC.

The chain is built from TRBV30 and TRBJ2-5; 7 bases are shared with TRBD1. The junction had 6 bases not matched to a gene; V was cut back by 3 bases and J by 2 bases. Germline V gene lookup returns CDR1 GTSNPN and CDR2 SVGIG (reference sequence). The CDR3 runs to 14 residues. The CDR3 DNA follows: TGTGCCTGGAGAAGAGGGGGCCCTCAAGAGACCCAGTACTTC. Translated, it gives CAWRRGGPQETQYF.

In its sample, this clone was seen a few times. In DNA, the CDR3 is TGTGCCAGTACCGATCCCGGGAGGGCGCGAGGCTACACCTTC. This codes for CASTDPGRARGYTF. V is TRBV19 and J is TRBJ1-2, with D uncertain. The V and J ends lost 7 bases and 8 bases respectively, with 20 bases between them. The CDR3 sequence is 14 residues long. From germline, CDR1 is LNHDA and CDR2 SQIVND (reference sequence).

The rearrangement uses TRBV28 and TRBJ2-7; a weak D match, TRBD2 (6 bases). There are 13 residues in the CDR3. Germline V gene sequence: CDR1 MDHEN, CDR2 SYDVKM. V lost 2 bases to trimming and J lost 4 bases, with 9 bases between them. The CDR3: CASSLAGRYEQYF. CDR3 coding DNA: TGTGCCAGCAGTTTAGCAGGGAGGTACGAGCAGTACTTC.

This chain joins TRBV7-6 and TRBJ2-1, with D uncertain. Germline values: CDR1 SGHVS, CDR2 FNYEAQ. Deletions cut 1 base from V and 0 bases from J, with 10 bases between. The CDR3 is 16 amino acids. Here the CDR3 reads CASSLGPVSSYNEQFF. CDR3 nucleotide sequence: TGTGCCAGCAGCTTAGGCCCTGTGAGCTCCTACAATGAGCAGTTCTTC.

This rearrangement joins TRBV27 to TRBJ1-1; D gene unclear. CDR1 and CDR2 from the germline V gene are MNHEY and SMNVEV (reference sequence). Trimming removed 6 bases from V and 3 bases from J, with 11 bases in between. The length of the CDR3 is 13 residues. CDR3 sequence reads: CASSTRVDTEAFF. DNA for the CDR3: TGTGCCAGCAGCACACGGGTGGACACTGAAGCTTTCTTT.

The chain recombines TRBV5-4 with TRBJ2-7; D is ambiguous. Germline V gene sequence: CDR1 SGHNT, CDR2 YYREEE (reference sequence). CDR3 length: 13 amino acids. Trimming pared 1 base from V and 2 bases from J, leaving 7 bases between. The CDR3: CASSLTEAYEQYF. The CDR3 coding sequence is TGTGCCAGCAGCTTGACAGAAGCCTACGAGCAGTACTTC.

The V call is TRBV13, the J call TRBJ1-1; D may be TRBD1 (6 bases). The germline gives CDR1 PRHDT, CDR2 FYEKMQ (reference sequence). Between the trimmed V and J ends, which lost 3 bases and 1 base, there was a span of 12 bases. CDR3 length: 15 residues. Here the CDR3 reads CASSFPQGTNTEAFF. The CDR3 DNA reads as TGTGCCAGCAGCTTCCCCCAGGGGACGAACACTGAAGCTTTCTTT.

This sequence joins TRBV30 and TRBJ1-1, with D uncertain. Deletions cut 2 bases from V and 5 bases from J, with 15 bases between. The germline CDR1 and CDR2 sequences are GTSNPN and SVGIG (reference sequence). The length of the CDR3 is 14 residues. The CDR3 DNA reads TGTGCCTGGAGTTCCCCGATTGAGGAGACTGAAGCTTTCTTT. This gives the protein CAWSSPIEETEAFF.

This chain joins TRBV4-1 and TRBJ2-7, with TRBD1 identical over 11 bases. Germline trimming cut 1 base from V and 2 bases from J; bases unmatched to any gene: 4. Germline CDR1 and CDR2: MGHRA and YSYEKL. The CDR3 has 16 amino acids. The CDR3 loop reads CASSQVGGQGAYEQYF. The DNA for the CDR3 is TGCGCCAGCAGCCAAGTAGGGGGACAGGGGGCCTACGAGCAGTACTTC.

This clone showed up just once. The chain links TRBV7-2 to TRBJ2-7; D is unclear. The CDR3 spans 15 residues. Germline V CDR1 and CDR2: SGHTA, FQGNSA. The ends were cut back, 1 base at V and 3 bases at J, with 13 bases in the middle. In nucleotides, the CDR3 is TGTGCCAGCAGCTTAGTCCCACGGGTGGACTACGAGCAGTACTTC. It translates to CASSLVPRVDYEQYF.

The chain links TRBV6-5 to TRBJ2-1; D remains unclear. In germline, CDR1 is MNHEY, CDR2 SVGAGI. The CDR3 totals 16 residues. Trimming stripped 0 bases from V and 6 bases from J, with 15 bases between. CDR3 sequence: CASSYSTPLRLNEQFF. CDR3 nucleotides: TGTGCCAGCAGTTACTCGACACCACTCCGGCTCAATGAGCAGTTCTTC.

This clone appeared once. V and J are TRBV30 and TRBJ2-7, with 8 bases aligning to TRBD2. Germline lookup yields CDR1 GTSNPN and CDR2 SVGIG (reference sequence). The CDR3 runs to 14 residues. J lost 2 bases, V lost 3 bases, and 6 bases had no gene match. The chain's CDR3 is CAWRPGGAAYEQYF. The CDR3 DNA follows: TGTGCCTGGAGGCCCGGGGGGGCGGCCTACGAGCAGTACTTC.

V usage is TRBV7-6 and J usage is TRBJ1-2, with TRBD1 matching over 10 bases. The V gene end was trimmed by 5 bases and the J gene end by 14 bases; junction bases not matched to a gene: 8. CDR3 length equals 12 residues. The V gene's germline CDR1 is SGHVS and CDR2 FNYEAQ. In nucleotides, the CDR3 is TGTGCCAGCAGCACCTACGACAGGGGGCTTACCTTC. It specifies CASSTYDRGLTF.

This chain connects TRBV7-9 to TRBJ1-1, with 7 bases aligning to TRBD1. The CDR3 runs 13 residues. V lost 5 bases and J lost 6; bases outside the gene matches: 6. CDR1 is SEHNR and CDR2 is FQNEAQ in the germline V gene (reference sequence). For the CDR3, the DNA is TGTGCCAGCAGCCTGCTGGGACAGTCTGAAGCTTTCTTT. This translates into CASSLLGQSEAFF.

The gene calls are TRBV28 and TRBJ1-5, with a weak D call TRBD1 (5 bases). Trimming left V 5 bases short and J 8 bases short, with 16 bases between. This CDR3 has 14 amino acids. CDR1 is MDHEN and CDR2 is SYDVKM in the germline V gene. The DNA for the CDR3 is TGTGCCAGCAGTCGACAGACAGAATCAGAGCCCCAGCATTTT. The encoded protein is CASSRQTESEPQHF.

DNA for the CDR3: TGTGCTAGTGGTTTTCAGGGGACGGGTTTCAATCAGCCCCAGCATTTT. Its translation is CASGFQGTGFNQPQHF. This chain joins TRBV12-5 and TRBJ1-5; TRBD1 is a possible D gene (6 bases). The germline V gene encodes CDR1 LGHNT and CDR2 FRNRAP. The CDR3 contains 16 residues. Deletions cut 3 bases from V and 3 bases from J, with 15 bases between. The full variable domain, its missing parts supplied by reference TRBV12-5 and TRBJ1-5, is DARVTQTPRHKVTEMGQEVTMRCQPILGHNTVFWYRQTMMQGLELLAYFRNRAPLDDSGMPKDRFSAEMPDATLATLKIQPSEPRDSAVYFCASGFQGTGFNQPQHFGDGTRLSIL.

This sequence joins TRBV4-3 and TRBJ2-5; D may be TRBD2 (5 bases). The CDR3 has 15 amino acids. Germline V gene lookup returns CDR1 LGHNA and CDR2 YSLEER. Deletions cut 0 bases from V and 5 bases from J, with 13 bases between. CDR3 sequence (DNA): TGCGCCAGCAGCCAAGATGGAAATAAGCGGGAGACCCAGTACTTC. Its translation: CASSQDGNKRETQYF.

The chain uses TRBV29-1 and TRBJ2-5; TRBD2 agrees at 15 bases. The J segment lost 5 bases and the V segment lost 6 bases, leaving 7 bases of the junction unmatched. The CDR3 length is 15 residues. The germline gives CDR1 SQVTM, CDR2 ANQGSEA. CDR3 in DNA: TGCAGCGTCCGGACTAGCGGGGGGGGTTGGGAGACCCAGTACTTC. As protein: CSVRTSGGGWETQYF.

The chain recombines TRBV28 with TRBJ2-3; D is unresolved. CDR3 length equals 16 residues. Trimming shortened V by 3 bases and J by 1 base, and 14 bases separated the two germline ends. Germline V gene sequence: CDR1 MDHEN, CDR2 SYDVKM. This CDR3 is CASSFSRGIGTDTQYF. DNA for the CDR3: TGTGCCAGCAGTTTTTCTCGCGGAATTGGCACAGATACGCAGTATTTT.

This chain uses TRBV18 with TRBJ2-1; 8 nucleotides align to TRBD2. V lost 2 bases, J lost 4 bases, and 10 bases stayed unmatched. In germline, CDR1 is KGHSH, CDR2 LQKENI. The CDR3 loop spans 17 amino acids. The CDR3 loop is CASSPLKLADPYNEQFF. The DNA for the CDR3 is TGTGCCAGCTCACCATTGAAACTAGCGGACCCTTACAATGAGCAGTTCTTC. The full variable domain, completed using reference TRBV18 and TRBJ2-1, is NAGVMQNPRHLVRRRGQEARLRCSPMKGHSHVYWYRQLPEEGLKFMVYLQKENIIDESGMPKERFSAEFPKEGPSILRIQQVVRGDSAAYFCASSPLKLADPYNEQFFGPGTRLTVL.

The chain employs TRBV30 and TRBJ2-1, with a possible D match to TRBD2 (6 bases). The CDR3 is 11 amino acids. The germline V and J ends were trimmed by 5 bases and 7 bases, with 9 bases remaining between them. The germline V gene encodes CDR1 GTSNPN and CDR2 SVGIG (reference sequence). The CDR3 spells CAWGSGNEQFF. As DNA, the CDR3 is TGTGCCTGGGGGAGCGGGAATGAGCAGTTCTTC. Full variable domain (outside the CDR3, taken from reference TRBV30 and TRBJ2-1): SQTIHQWPATLVQPVGSPLSLECTVEGTSNPNLYWYRQAAGRGLQLLFYSVGIGQISSEVPQNLSASRPQDRQFILSSKKLLLSDSGFYLCAWGSGNEQFFGPGTRLTVL.

J is TRBJ2-3 and V is TRBV9; 14 bases agree with TRBD2. The V and J ends lost 0 bases and 8 bases, in that order; junction bases with no gene match: 14. Germline V CDR1 and CDR2: SGDLS, YYNGEE. The CDR3 contains 19 residues. The CDR3 reads CASSVGLAGGPLVLSTQYF. Here the CDR3 DNA reads TGTGCCAGCAGCGTAGGACTAGCGGGGGGGCCTTTAGTCTTGAGTACGCAGTATTTT.